A single sample is the source of the 10 T cell receptor beta chains below, sequenced in a study of technical replicates of blood from a few donors (dated by TCRdb to the late 2010s). Library prep was done by the immunoSEQ multiplex PCR assay. TCRdb's version of the immuneACCESS table is confined to in-frame rearrangements and falls short of the full clone set. An unresolved V gene accounts for under half of the shortfall where checked; the remainder is of unknown origin. For this sample the table gives tens of thousands of clones, of which over 85% were detected only once. Jointly, the top ten make up around 0.25% of the sample. Sample: T cells isolated from PBMCs. The receptors originated from a human donor in good health.

J is TRBJ2-7 and V is TRBV5-5, with 8 bases that match TRBD1. The CDR3 has 15 residues. The germline CDR1 and CDR2 sequences are SGHKS and YYEKEE (reference sequence). Trimming cost V 4 bases and J 3 bases; bases outside gene matches: 9. CDR3 region: CASSEGTGFLYEQYF. The CDR3 nucleotides read TGTGCCAGCAGCGAAGGGACAGGTTTCCTCTACGAGCAGTACTTC.

The chain recombines TRBV7-8 with TRBJ1-2, with 7 bases fitting TRBD1. There are 14 residues in the CDR3. J was trimmed by 3 bases and V by 4 bases; bases with no gene match: 5. Germline-derived CDR1 and CDR2 are SGHVS and FQNEAQ. The CDR3 is CASSSSGGDYGYTF. CDR3 nucleotides: TGTGCCAGCAGCTCTTCAGGGGGAGACTATGGCTACACCTTC.

The chain recombines TRBV10-1 with TRBJ1-5; the match to TRBD1 covers 8 bases. Germline V gene data show CDR1 as WNHNN and CDR2 as SYGVQD (reference sequence). Trimming removed 6 bases from V and 7 bases from J; junction bases left unmatched: 8. The CDR3 consists of 14 residues. CDR3 DNA: TGCGCCAGCAGGGTCAGGGGGCCTCACCAGCCCCAGCATTTT. It specifies CASRVRGPHQPQHF.

The chain uses TRBV6-1 and TRBJ2-7; 9 nucleotides align to TRBD2. In germline, CDR1 is MNHNS, CDR2 SASEGT. The length of the CDR3 is 15 residues. V was clipped by 1 base and J by 7 bases; unmatched bases: 8. This CDR3 reads CASSEGSGRLYEQYF. The CDR3 nucleotides are TGTGCCAGCAGTGAAGGTAGCGGGAGATTGTATGAGCAGTACTTC.

This clone turned up a few times. The V call is TRBV21-1, the J call TRBJ1-1; TRBD1 was called by the table and not checked on the DNA. TRBV21-1 corresponds to a pseudogene. The CDR3 spans 15 residues. The CDR3 region is CASSVRDRGNTEAFF. In DNA form, the CDR3 reads TGTGCCAGCAGCGTCCGGGACAGGGGTAACACTGAAGCTTTCTTT.

The chain combines TRBV9 with TRBJ1-1; D might be TRBD1 (6 bases). The germline V gene has CDR1 SGDLS and CDR2 YYNGEE. The V gene lost 3 bases and the J gene lost 8 bases, with 14 bases spanning the gap. The CDR3 sequence is 13 residues long. The CDR3 is CASSEGQFYEAFF. The DNA for the CDR3 is TGTGCCAGCAGCGAAGGACAGTTCTACGAAGCTTTCTTT.

The V call is TRBV9, the J call TRBJ2-3; 7 bases are a match to TRBD2. V dropped 2 bases and J dropped 3; count of bases not matched to a gene: 6. The CDR3 contains 15 residues. CDR1 is SGDLS and CDR2 is YYNGEE in the germline V gene. As DNA, the CDR3 is TGTGCCAGCAGCGTCGGTTCAGCGGGGACAGATACGCAGTATTTT. It is translated as CASSVGSAGTDTQYF.

The gene calls are TRBV5-5 and TRBJ1-4; D remains ambiguous. Trimming pared 2 bases from V and 3 bases from J, leaving 17 bases between. This CDR3 is built from 17 residues. Germline lookup yields CDR1 SGHKS and CDR2 YYEKEE (reference sequence). CDR3: CASSFVLVSVANEKLFF. The CDR3 bases are TGTGCCAGCAGCTTTGTTCTCGTGTCAGTTGCTAATGAAAAACTGTTTTTT.

J is TRBJ2-1 and V is TRBV6-5, with 9 bases that match TRBD2. The CDR3 consists of 14 residues. The germline gives CDR1 MNHEY, CDR2 SVGAGI. V shed 8 bases and J 0 bases; nucleotides not matched to a gene: 2. For the CDR3, the DNA is TGTGCCAGCTGGACTAGCGCCTCCTACAATGAGCAGTTCTTC. Translated: CASWTSASYNEQFF.

The chain employs TRBV10-2 and TRBJ2-1, with D tentatively TRBD2 (6 bases). From germline, CDR1 is WSHSY and CDR2 SAAADI. This CDR3 is 13 amino acids long. V was clipped by 6 bases and J by 8 bases, with 14 bases between them. CDR3 sequence: CASSWGGQDEQFF. The CDR3 region has the DNA TGCGCCAGCAGCTGGGGAGGCCAAGATGAGCAGTTCTTC.